The 6 T cell receptor beta chains listed next were all sequenced from one sample in a study of blood T cell repertoires in COVID-19. TCRdb's copy holds only in-frame clones and misses some; the assay was immunoSEQ multiplex PCR. The data show about 160,000 clones, about 80% seen once. Sequencing used PBMCs or T cells enriched from blood (not recorded which). The source of these receptors is a woman aged 55 to 70 who had recovered from COVID-19.

This rearrangement joins TRBV6-5 to TRBJ1-3; D uncertain. This CDR3 is built from 13 residues. CDR1 and CDR2 (germline): MNHEY, SVGAGI. V dropped 6 bases and J dropped 2 bases, with 8 bases sitting between them. For the CDR3, the DNA is TGTGCCAGCAGGAGGGTTCCTGGAAACACCATATATTTT. Its translation: CASRRVPGNTIYF.

This chain joins TRBV7-3 and TRBJ2-3; 9 bases are a match to TRBD1. The ends lost 2 bases at V and 3 bases at J; junction bases unmatched: 6. The CDR3 sequence is 16 residues long. Germline CDR1 SGHTA, CDR2 FQGTGA. CDR3 DNA sequence: TGTGCCAGCAGCTTACTAATCGGACAGGGGACAGATACGCAGTATTTT. It encodes CASSLLIGQGTDTQYF. Based on the CDR3 plus reference TRBV7-3 and TRBJ2-3, the full variable domain is GAGVSQTPSNKVTEKGKYVELRCDPISGHTALYWYRQSLGQGPEFLIYFQGTGAADDSGLPNDRFFAVRPEGSVSTLKIQRTERGDSAVYLCASSLLIGQGTDTQYFGPGTRLTVL.

DNA for the CDR3: TGTGCCAGTAGTAGACAGGGAATGGCCACTGAAGCTTTCTTT. Translating it yields CASSRQGMATEAFF. The V call is TRBV19, the J call TRBJ1-1, with 7 bases identical to TRBD1. The CDR3 is made up of 14 amino acids. Germline CDR1 is LNHDA and CDR2 is SQIVND (reference sequence). The junction had 6 bases not matched to a gene; V was cut back by 4 bases and J by 4 bases. Full variable domain (rest looked up from reference TRBV19 and TRBJ1-1): DGGITQSPKYLFRKEGQNVTLSCEQNLNHDAMYWYRQDPGQGLRLIYYSQIVNDFQKGDIAEGYSVSREKKESFPLTVTSAQKNPTAFYLCASSRQGMATEAFFGQGTRLTVV.

The chain combines TRBV27 with TRBJ2-4, with TRBD1 matching over 9 bases. Germline CDR1 MNHEY, CDR2 SMNVEV (reference sequence). Trimming removed 4 bases from V and 8 bases from J; junction bases left unmatched: 6. This CDR3 region has 14 residues. The CDR3 nucleotides are TGTGCCAGCAGTTCGGGACAGGGTAGGGACATTCAGTACTTC. Amino acids: CASSSGQGRDIQYF.

V usage is TRBV3-1 (or the pseudogene TRBV3-2) and J usage is TRBJ2-5, with 10 bases aligning to TRBD2. The germline V gene encodes CDR1 LGHDT and CDR2 YNNKEL (reference sequence). V trimming: 4 bases; J trimming: 7 bases; junction bases outside the gene matches: 12. CDR3 length: 16 residues. CDR3 in DNA: TGTGCCAGCAGCCCCGGGACTAGCGAGGCCAGGGGGACCCAGTACTTC. Its protein product is CASSPGTSEARGTQYF.

The chain joins TRBV19 to TRBJ1-1; a possible D gene is TRBD1 (6 bases). V shed 7 bases and J shed 5 bases, with 14 bases lying between them. CDR3 length: 13 residues. From germline, CDR1 is LNHDA and CDR2 SQIVND (reference sequence). The CDR3, as DNA: TGTGCCAGTACCAACAGGGTTTTTACTGAAGCTTTCTTT. This gives the protein CASTNRVFTEAFF.